This T cell receptor (beta chain) stems from a study of blood T cells in healthy people across ages. The use of a sample-barcoded 5' primer and a J-beta primer mix characterized a second PCR of about 7 to 12 cycles. TCRdb reanalysed the 5' RACE reads using MiXCR and keeps one entry per CDR3 protein. The sample consists of some 1,000,000 distinct CDR3 sequences, approximately 25% of them appearing once. Only a few counts were recorded for this clonotype. Per germline, CDR1 SGHTA and CDR2 FQGNSA. This CDR3 spans 13 amino acids. Trimming stripped 3 bases from V and 2 bases from J, with 7 bases between. These data are also associated with another study on T cells of mothers and their children.

What was sequenced was blood. This TCR came from a girl under 10 years old in good health. The V and J genes are TRBV7-2 and TRBJ2-5; D is ambiguous. CDR3 DNA sequence: TGTGCCAGCAGCTTCACACTACAAGAGACCCAGTACTTC. This gives the protein CASSFTLQETQYF.